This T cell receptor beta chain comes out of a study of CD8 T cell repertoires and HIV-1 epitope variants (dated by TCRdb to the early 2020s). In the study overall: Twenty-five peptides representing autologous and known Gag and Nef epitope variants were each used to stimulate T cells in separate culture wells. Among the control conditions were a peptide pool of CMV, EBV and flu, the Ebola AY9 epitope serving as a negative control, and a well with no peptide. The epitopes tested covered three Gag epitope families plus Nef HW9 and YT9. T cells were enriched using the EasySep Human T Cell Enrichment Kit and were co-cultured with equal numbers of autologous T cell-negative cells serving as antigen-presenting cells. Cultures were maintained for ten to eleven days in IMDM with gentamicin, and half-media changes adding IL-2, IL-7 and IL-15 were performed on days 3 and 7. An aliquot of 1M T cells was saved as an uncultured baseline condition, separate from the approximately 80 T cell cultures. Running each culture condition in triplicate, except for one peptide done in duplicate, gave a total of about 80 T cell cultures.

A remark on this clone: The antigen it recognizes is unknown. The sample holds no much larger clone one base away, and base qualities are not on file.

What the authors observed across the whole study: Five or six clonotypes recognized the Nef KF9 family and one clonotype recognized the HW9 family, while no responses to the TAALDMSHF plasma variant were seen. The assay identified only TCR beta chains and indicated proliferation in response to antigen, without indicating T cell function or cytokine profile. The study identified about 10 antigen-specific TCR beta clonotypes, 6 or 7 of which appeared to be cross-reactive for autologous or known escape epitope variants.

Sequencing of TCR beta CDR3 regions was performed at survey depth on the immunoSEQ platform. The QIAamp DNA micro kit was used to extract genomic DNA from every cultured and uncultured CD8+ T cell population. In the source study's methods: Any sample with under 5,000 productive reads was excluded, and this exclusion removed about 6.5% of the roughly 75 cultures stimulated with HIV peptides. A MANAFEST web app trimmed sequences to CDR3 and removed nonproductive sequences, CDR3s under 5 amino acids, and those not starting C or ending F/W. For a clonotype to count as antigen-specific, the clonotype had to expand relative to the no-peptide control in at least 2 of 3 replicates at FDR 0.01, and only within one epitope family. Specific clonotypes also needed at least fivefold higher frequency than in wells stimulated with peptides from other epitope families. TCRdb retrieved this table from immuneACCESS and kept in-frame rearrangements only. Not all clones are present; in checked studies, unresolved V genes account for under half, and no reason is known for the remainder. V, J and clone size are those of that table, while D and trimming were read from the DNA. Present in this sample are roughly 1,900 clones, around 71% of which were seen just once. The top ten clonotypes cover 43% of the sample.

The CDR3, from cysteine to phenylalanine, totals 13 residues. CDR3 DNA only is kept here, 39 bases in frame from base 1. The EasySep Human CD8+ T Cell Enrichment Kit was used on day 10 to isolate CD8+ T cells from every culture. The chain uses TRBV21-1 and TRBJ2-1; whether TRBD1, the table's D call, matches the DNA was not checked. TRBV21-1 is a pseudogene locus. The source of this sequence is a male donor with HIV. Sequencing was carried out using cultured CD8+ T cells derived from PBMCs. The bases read TGTGCCACGGTCGGACAGGGCTACAATGAGCAGTTCTTC. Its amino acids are CATVGQGYNEQFF.